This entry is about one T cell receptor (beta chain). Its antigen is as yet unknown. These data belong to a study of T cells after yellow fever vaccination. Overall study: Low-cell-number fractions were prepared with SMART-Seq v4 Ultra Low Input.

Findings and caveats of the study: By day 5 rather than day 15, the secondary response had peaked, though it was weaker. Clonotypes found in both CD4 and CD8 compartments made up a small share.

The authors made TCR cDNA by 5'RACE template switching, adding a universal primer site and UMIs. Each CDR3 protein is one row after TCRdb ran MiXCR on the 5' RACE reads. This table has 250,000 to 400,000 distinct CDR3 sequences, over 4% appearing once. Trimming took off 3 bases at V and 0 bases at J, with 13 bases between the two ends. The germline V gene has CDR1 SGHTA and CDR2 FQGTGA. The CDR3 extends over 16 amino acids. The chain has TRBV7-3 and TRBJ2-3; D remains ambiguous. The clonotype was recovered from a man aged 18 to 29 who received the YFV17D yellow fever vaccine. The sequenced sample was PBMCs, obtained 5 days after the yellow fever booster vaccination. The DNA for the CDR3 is TGTGCCAGCAGCTTCGGTTGGGTTTCTAGCACAGATACGCAGTATTTT. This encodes CASSFGWVSSTDTQYF.